Presented here are 15 T cell receptor beta chains from one specimen sequenced in a study of shared clonotypes between healthy human individuals. The table came from immunoSEQ multiplex PCR; TCRdb's copy has only in-frame clones and leaves some out. The data show around 1.1 million clones, 60% to 85% seen once. The sequenced sample was memory CD4+ T cells from PBMCs. The sample's subset: CD45RA-negative fraction. All receptors derive from a man aged 18 to 30 in good health. Some clones in this sample may be carry-over from other donors' samples.

The V and J genes are TRBV9 and TRBJ2-1; the D gene is possibly TRBD1 (6 bases). The CDR3 runs to 15 residues. V gave up 4 bases and J gave up 4 bases, with 15 bases separating them. Per the germline V gene, CDR1 is SGDLS and CDR2 is YYNGEE. This CDR3 reads CASSPVGTPYNEQFF. CDR3 sequence (DNA): TGTGCCAGCAGCCCCGTGGGGACACCTTACAATGAGCAGTTCTTC.

The rearrangement joins TRBV27 to TRBJ1-2; TRBD1 agrees at 8 bases. With 5 bases clipped from V and 4 bases from J, the junction kept 12 bases outside the gene matches. Germline CDR1 reads MNHEY; CDR2 reads SMNVEV (reference sequence). This CDR3 spans 16 amino acids. The CDR3 reads CASSPLRQGYGYGYTF. CDR3 DNA: TGTGCCAGCAGTCCCCTTCGACAGGGGTACGGCTATGGCTACACCTTC.

This chain links TRBV28 with TRBJ2-3; D is unresolved. The CDR3 sequence is 15 residues long. Between the trimmed V and J ends, which lost 5 bases and 2 bases, there was a span of 14 bases. Germline CDR1 reads MDHEN; CDR2 reads SYDVKM. The CDR3 DNA reads TGTGCCAGCAGTCCCTCGCGACTTATCACAGATACGCAGTATTTT. This sequence encodes CASSPSRLITDTQYF.

V is TRBV2 and J is TRBJ2-1; a weak D match, TRBD1 (6 bases). Germline CDR1 reads SNHLY; CDR2 reads FYNNEI. The V and J ends lost 2 bases and 3 bases respectively, with 11 bases between them. The CDR3 runs 15 residues. The CDR3 coding sequence is TGTGCCAGCAGTGAACAGGGGTCCAGCTACAATGAGCAGTTCTTC. Protein product: CASSEQGSSYNEQFF.

This clone was counted only a few times. The V gene is TRBV19, the J gene TRBJ1-4; D is ambiguous. The CDR3 totals 13 residues. V was trimmed by 6 bases and J by 4 bases, leaving 9 bases between them. Per the germline V gene, CDR1 is LNHDA and CDR2 is SQIVND (reference sequence). Written as DNA, the CDR3 is TGTGCCAGTAGAGGGCAGAATAATGAAAAACTGTTTTTT. It encodes CASRGQNNEKLFF.

The V call is TRBV29-1, the J call TRBJ2-3; D might be TRBD1 or TRBD2, each matching 5 bases. In germline, CDR1 is SQVTM, CDR2 ANQGSEA. The ends were cut back, 1 base at V and 1 base at J, with 12 bases in the middle. The CDR3 contains 15 residues. The CDR3 here is CSVEGVRGGTDTQYF. The CDR3 coding sequence is TGCAGCGTTGAAGGGGTGAGGGGAGGCACAGATACGCAGTATTTT.

This chain links TRBV28 with TRBJ1-2; the match to TRBD1 covers 7 bases. The germline CDR1 and CDR2 sequences are MDHEN and SYDVKM. V lost 6 bases to trimming and J lost 4 bases; unmatched junction nucleotides: 20. The CDR3 has 18 residues. DNA for the CDR3: TGTGCCAGCAGCCCTTATTTCGCCTCACGACAGGGCAGCTATGGCTACACCTTC. Its translation is CASSPYFASRQGSYGYTF.

The chain has TRBV15 and TRBJ2-5, with a tentative D call TRBD2 (5 bases). The CDR3 is 14 residues long. V was clipped by 0 bases and J by 1 base, with 6 bases between them. Germline CDR1 reads LNHNV; CDR2 reads YYDKDF (reference sequence). CDR3 sequence: CATSRDGVQETQYF. The CDR3 nucleotides read TGTGCCACCAGCAGAGACGGGGTCCAAGAGACCCAGTACTTC.

The chain carries TRBV27 and TRBJ1-4; D gene unclear. The CDR3 length is 13 residues. Germline assignment: CDR1 MNHEY and CDR2 SMNVEV (reference sequence). Trimming left V 5 bases short and J 8 bases short, with 12 bases between. DNA of the CDR3: TGTGCCAGCAGTCCGCGGGTGGCGGAAAAACTGTTTTTT. This sequence encodes CASSPRVAEKLFF.

The chain joins TRBV28 to TRBJ2-7, with D maybe TRBD1 (5 bases). This CDR3 has 15 amino acids. CDR1 and CDR2 from the germline V gene are MDHEN and SYDVKM. V lost 5 bases and J 3 bases, leaving 17 bases between the germline ends. In DNA form, the CDR3 reads TGTGCCAGCAGTCCACCCACCTACGACAGCTACGAGCAGTACTTC. This encodes CASSPPTYDSYEQYF.

This clone has just a few counts. The V and J genes are TRBV28 and TRBJ1-2; D may be TRBD1 (5 bases). Per the germline V gene, CDR1 is MDHEN and CDR2 is SYDVKM. V shed 5 bases and J shed 1 base, with 11 bases lying between them. There are 14 residues in the CDR3. Here the CDR3 reads CASSEFRGNYGYTF. CDR3 nucleotide sequence: TGTGCCAGCAGTGAGTTTAGGGGTAACTATGGCTACACCTTC.

The chain couples TRBV28 to TRBJ1-5; 7 bases are shared with TRBD1. In germline, CDR1 is MDHEN, CDR2 SYDVKM. V shed 5 bases and J 5 bases; nucleotides not matched to a gene: 12. The CDR3 consists of 16 residues. CDR3 in amino acids: CASSRSTGRPHQPQHF. CDR3 in DNA: TGTGCCAGCAGTCGTTCGACAGGGCGACCACATCAGCCCCAGCATTTT.

The chain joins TRBV7-9 to TRBJ2-3; TRBD2 aligns across 8 bases. Germline lookup yields CDR1 SEHNR and CDR2 FQNEAQ (reference sequence). Trimming took 4 bases from V and 0 from J; bases not matched to a gene: 6. The CDR3 totals 16 residues. CDR3 sequence: CASSSILAVSTDTQYF. In nucleotides, the CDR3 is TGTGCCAGCAGCTCCATACTAGCGGTGAGCACAGATACGCAGTATTTT.

This sequence joins TRBV5-1 and TRBJ2-3; 7 nucleotides agree with TRBD1. The CDR3 runs 16 residues. V was clipped by 4 bases and J by 1 base; unmatched bases: 9. Germline loops: CDR1 SGHRS, CDR2 YFSETQ. The CDR3 coding sequence is TGCGCCAGCAGCCCCCAGGACAGGACCCGCACAGATACGCAGTATTTT. Its protein product is CASSPQDRTRTDTQYF.

J is TRBJ2-3 and V is TRBV7-6; TRBD1 matches 9 bases. V was clipped by 3 bases and J by 6 bases; unmatched bases: 7. CDR1 SGHVS and CDR2 FNYEAQ come from the germline V gene. The CDR3 is 15 amino acids. The CDR3 region has the DNA TGTGCCAGCAGCTTTAATGGACAGGGGTCCGATACGCAGTATTTT. Translating it yields CASSFNGQGSDTQYF. The entire variable domain, with the rest obtained from reference TRBV7-6 and TRBJ2-3, is as follows: GAGVSQSPRYKVTKRGQDVALRCDPISGHVSLYWYRQALGQGPEFLTYFNYEAQQDKSGLPNDRFSAERPEGSISTLTIQRTEQRDSAMYRCASSFNGQGSDTQYFGPGTRLTVL.